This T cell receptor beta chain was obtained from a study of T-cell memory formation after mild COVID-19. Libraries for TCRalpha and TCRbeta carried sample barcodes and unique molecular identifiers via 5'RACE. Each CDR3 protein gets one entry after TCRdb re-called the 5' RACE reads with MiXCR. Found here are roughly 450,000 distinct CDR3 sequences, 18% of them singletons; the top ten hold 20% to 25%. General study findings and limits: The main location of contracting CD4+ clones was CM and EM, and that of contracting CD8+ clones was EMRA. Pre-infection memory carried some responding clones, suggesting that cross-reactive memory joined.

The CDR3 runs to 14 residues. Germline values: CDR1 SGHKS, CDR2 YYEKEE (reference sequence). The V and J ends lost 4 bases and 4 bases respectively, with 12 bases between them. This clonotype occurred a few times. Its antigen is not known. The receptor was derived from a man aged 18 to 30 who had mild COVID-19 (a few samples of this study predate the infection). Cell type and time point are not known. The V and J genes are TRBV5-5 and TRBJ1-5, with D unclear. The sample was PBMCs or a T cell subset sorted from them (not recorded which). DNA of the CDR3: TGTGCCAGCAGCCGGATGTCGGCGAATCAGCCCCAGCATTTT. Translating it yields CASSRMSANQPQHF.